The clone carrying this T cell receptor (beta chain) was seen a handful of times. As yet, its antigen is unknown. The source of the sample is a study of blood T cells in healthy people across ages. Study-wide points: PBMCs left unsorted prevented a conclusive naive versus antigen-experienced comparison.

Through a sample-barcoded 5' primer and a J-beta primer mix, a second PCR was run for about 6 to 11 cycles. CDR3-containing paired-end reads numbered at least 2.5 million in each sample. TCRdb independently ran MiXCR on the 5' RACE reads; one entry per CDR3 protein. The table lists roughly 550,000 distinct CDR3 sequences, 24% of them singletons, with roughly 10% in the top ten. The CDR3 consists of 15 residues. The germline CDR1 and CDR2 sequences are SGHRS and YFSETQ. Trimming shortened V by 4 bases and J by 7 bases, and 18 bases separated the two germline ends. This sample was also put to use in a study of T cells of mothers and their children. That work contributes: Related mother and child pairs showed slightly greater overlap (not significant) than unrelated pairs did. The authors identified no persistent microchimeric T cell clones.

This rearrangement joins TRBV5-1 to TRBJ2-1, with D perhaps TRBD1 (6 bases). This TCR was sampled from a boy aged 5 to 17 in good health. Sequences were obtained from blood. CDR3 sequence reads: CASSLTPGQPNEQFF. The CDR3 DNA sequence: TGCGCCAGCAGCCTAACACCCGGACAGCCGAATGAGCAGTTCTTC.